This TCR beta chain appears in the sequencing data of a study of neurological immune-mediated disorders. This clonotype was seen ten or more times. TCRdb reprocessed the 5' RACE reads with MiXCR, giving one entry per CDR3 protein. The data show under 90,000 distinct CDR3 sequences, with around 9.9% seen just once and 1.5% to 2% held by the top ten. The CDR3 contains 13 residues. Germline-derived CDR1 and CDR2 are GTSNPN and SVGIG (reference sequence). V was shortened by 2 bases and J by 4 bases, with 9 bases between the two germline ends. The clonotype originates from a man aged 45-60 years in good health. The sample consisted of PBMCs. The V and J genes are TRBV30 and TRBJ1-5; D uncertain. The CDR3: CAWSSTTNQPQHF. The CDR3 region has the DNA TGTGCCTGGAGTTCCACGACTAATCAGCCCCAGCATTTT.